One sample yielded the 20 T cell receptor beta chains listed below, sequenced in a study of T cell clones after liver transplantation. The table came from immunoSEQ multiplex PCR; TCRdb's copy has only in-frame clones and leaves some out. The sample shows some 40,000 clones, 86% of them seen only once. The sample here was CD4+ T cells from blood, taken 24 months after liver transplant. The receptors shown here come from a human patient who received a liver transplant. Some T cells may originate from the graft donor.

This chain connects TRBV28 to TRBJ2-1; 8 bases align to TRBD2. V was clipped by 3 bases and J by 0 bases; unmatched bases: 4. CDR1 and CDR2 (germline): MDHEN, SYDVKM. This CDR3 contains 16 residues. CDR3 DNA sequence: TGTGCCAGCAGTTTTTGGAGCGGGAGCTCCTACAATGAGCAGTTCTTC. Encoded protein: CASSFWSGSSYNEQFF.

The rearrangement links TRBV11-2 to TRBJ1-4; D is uncertain. Trimming left V 0 bases short and J 8 bases short, with 7 bases between. This CDR3 spans 13 amino acids. Germline CDR1 and CDR2: SGHAT and FQNNGV. CDR3 sequence (DNA): TGTGCCAGCAGCTTAGATGGGAAGGAAAAACTGTTTTTT. As protein: CASSLDGKEKLFF.

The chain recombines TRBV11-2 with TRBJ1-4; 7 nucleotides align to TRBD1. This CDR3 is built from 16 residues. V lost 4 bases to trimming and J lost 2 bases; unmatched junction nucleotides: 7. Per germline, CDR1 SGHAT and CDR2 FQNNGV. In DNA, the CDR3 is TGTGCCAGCAGCTCAGACAGGGTACGGACTAATGAAAAACTGTTTTTT. Its protein product is CASSSDRVRTNEKLFF.

V is TRBV6-1 and J is TRBJ2-7; D is perhaps TRBD2 (5 bases). The CDR3 consists of 12 residues. The germline V gene has CDR1 MNHNS and CDR2 SASEGT. Trimming removed 6 bases at V and 5 bases at J, with 11 bases between. In DNA, the CDR3 is TGTGCCAGCAGCCAAACTAGGAACGAGCAGTACTTC. Its translation is CASSQTRNEQYF.

The gene calls are TRBV2 and TRBJ1-2, with a tentative D call TRBD1 (5 bases). CDR3 length: 13 residues. The germline gives CDR1 SNHLY, CDR2 FYNNEI. With 6 bases removed from V and 8 bases from J, the gap between germline ends came to 16 bases. The CDR3 nucleotides are TGTGCCAGCAGCCCGGGACCCGGCAGGGGCTACACCTTC. This gives the protein CASSPGPGRGYTF.

V is TRBV27 and J is TRBJ2-7; D is perhaps TRBD2 (5 bases). The CDR3 consists of 13 residues. The germline V and J ends were trimmed by 0 bases and 8 bases, with 11 bases remaining between them. CDR1 is MNHEY, CDR2 SMNVEV, per germline (reference sequence). CDR3 DNA: TGTGCCAGCAGTTTATCTTGGGAGACTAAGCAGTACTTC. Protein: CASSLSWETKQYF.

In this sample, this clone turned up once. Here the CDR3 reads CAWSVKGLAETDTQYF. The CDR3 nucleotides read TGTGCCTGGAGTGTAAAGGGCCTAGCGGAGACAGATACGCAGTATTTT. This chain connects TRBV30 to TRBJ2-3, with 7 nucleotides matching TRBD2. Germline trimming cut 0 bases from V and 3 bases from J; bases unmatched to any gene: 9. CDR1 and CDR2 from the germline V gene are GTSNPN and SVGIG (reference sequence). This CDR3 has 16 amino acids.

The chain joins TRBV9 to TRBJ1-4, with a possible D match to TRBD1 (6 bases). The CDR3 is 14 amino acids. Germline V gives CDR1 SGDLS, CDR2 YYNGEE. V was pared by 0 bases and J by 7 bases, with 10 bases between. CDR3 coding DNA: TGTGCCAGCAGCGTAGGGGGGGCTTCTGAAAAACTGTTTTTT. Translating gives CASSVGGASEKLFF.

The V gene is TRBV6-5, the J gene TRBJ2-1; TRBD1 aligns across 7 bases. The CDR3 is 15 amino acids. Germline CDR1 is MNHEY and CDR2 is SVGAGI. V gave up 2 bases and J gave up 4 bases; unmatched junction bases: 5. The CDR3 is CASSYEGAQYNEQFF. CDR3 in DNA: TGTGCCAGCAGTTACGAGGGGGCGCAGTACAATGAGCAGTTCTTC.

The rearrangement uses TRBV11-3 and TRBJ2-5; 8 bases line up with TRBD2. The germline V gene has CDR1 SGHNT and CDR2 YENEEA. This CDR3 is built from 15 residues. The V segment lost 5 bases and the J segment 1 base; nucleotides outside the gene matches: 6. The CDR3 coding sequence is TGTGCCAGCAGCACCCGTACTAGCGGCCAAGAGACCCAGTACTTC. This sequence encodes CASSTRTSGQETQYF.

The CDR3 nucleotides read TGTGCCACCAGCAGAGATCGTCTTAACAATGAGCAGTTCTTC. Protein product: CATSRDRLNNEQFF. The genes are TRBV15 and TRBJ2-1; unclear D gene. Germline CDR1 LNHNV, CDR2 YYDKDF (reference sequence). The CDR3 consists of 14 residues. Trimming pared 0 bases from V and 5 bases from J, leaving 8 bases between.

The sample holds a few counts of this clone. The rearrangement links TRBV15 to TRBJ2-1; D gene ambiguous. Germline values: CDR1 LNHNV, CDR2 YYDKDF (reference sequence). There are 12 residues in the CDR3. V lost 0 bases, J lost 8 bases, and 5 bases lay in between. In DNA, the CDR3 is TGTGCCACCAGCAGAGATCGGTATGAGCAGTTCTTC. This gives the protein CATSRDRYEQFF. Looking up the rest from reference TRBV15 and TRBJ2-1 gives the full variable domain: DAMVIQNPRYQVTQFGKPVTLSCSQTLNHNVMYWYQQKSSQAPKLLFHYYDKDFNNEADTPDNFQSRRPNTSFCFLDIRSPGLGDTAMYLCATSRDRYEQFFGPGTRLTVL.

The chain uses TRBV11-2 and TRBJ2-6; 12 bases fit TRBD2. The CDR3 runs to 18 residues. With V trimmed by 5 bases and J by 0 bases, 5 bases remained unmatched. Germline V gives CDR1 SGHAT, CDR2 FQNNGV. The CDR3 sequence: CASSRLAGAVSGANVLTF. The CDR3 nucleotides are TGTGCCAGCAGCCGACTAGCGGGAGCCGTCTCTGGGGCCAACGTCCTGACTTTC.

This clone was seen only once. This sequence joins TRBV11-2 and TRBJ2-7; 10 nucleotides align to TRBD2. The length of the CDR3 is 16 residues. The ends lost 2 bases at V and 6 bases at J; junction bases unmatched: 10. Germline CDR1 and CDR2: SGHAT and FQNNGV. The CDR3: CASSLRSSGSGGEQYF. In nucleotides, the CDR3 is TGTGCCAGCAGCTTAAGGTCTAGCGGGAGTGGGGGCGAGCAGTACTTC. Full variable domain (outside the CDR3, taken from reference TRBV11-2 and TRBJ2-7): EAGVAQSPRYKIIEKRQSVAFWCNPISGHATLYWYQQILGQGPKLLIQFQNNGVVDDSQLPKDRFSAERLKGVDSTLKIQPAKLEDSAVYLCASSLRSSGSGGEQYFGPGTRLTVT.

This clone was seen only once. This chain connects TRBV6-6 to TRBJ1-1; D possibly corresponds to TRBD1 (6 bases). V lost 0 bases and J 4 bases, leaving 12 bases between the germline ends. Germline V CDR1 and CDR2: MNHNY, SVGAGI (reference sequence). CDR3 length: 15 residues. CDR3 in DNA: TGTGCCAGCAGTTACTCGGGAACAGGGACCACTGAAGCTTTCTTT. Translated, it gives CASSYSGTGTTEAFF.

J is TRBJ2-7 and V is TRBV6-5; 11 nucleotides align to TRBD1. The germline V gene has CDR1 MNHEY and CDR2 SVGAGI. The CDR3 runs 15 residues. The V gene end was trimmed by 6 bases and the J gene end by 4 bases; junction bases not matched to a gene: 8. The CDR3 here is CASRIRTGGAYEQYF. CDR3 nucleotide sequence: TGTGCCAGCAGGATTCGGACAGGGGGCGCATACGAGCAGTACTTC.

DNA for the CDR3: TGTGCCAGCAGTGAAAGGGAAGGAACTACGCAGTATTTT. Translated, it gives CASSEREGTTQYF. The rearrangement joins TRBV2 to TRBJ2-3; no clear D gene. The CDR3 has 13 amino acids. Germline CDR1 and CDR2: SNHLY and FYNNEI. Trimming pared 2 bases from V and 8 bases from J, leaving 11 bases between.

This chain joins TRBV5-4 and TRBJ2-1; the D is unclear. The CDR3 is 17 amino acids. Germline CDR1 and CDR2: SGHNT and YYREEE (reference sequence). Trimming removed 4 bases from V and 6 bases from J, with 23 bases in between. CDR3 sequence: CASSVGPVVGLGNEQFF. In DNA form, the CDR3 reads TGTGCCAGCAGCGTCGGACCTGTGGTAGGTTTAGGCAATGAGCAGTTCTTC.

The chain carries TRBV6-5 and TRBJ2-7, with D possibly being TRBD1 or TRBD2 (7 bases each). This CDR3 contains 13 residues. Trimming stripped 4 bases from V and 7 bases from J, with 14 bases between. Germline V gene sequence: CDR1 MNHEY, CDR2 SVGAGI. CDR3 bases: TGTGCCAGCAGTTCCACAGGGGAGGGGGAGCAGTACTTC. Protein: CASSSTGEGEQYF.

The rearrangement uses TRBV7-8 and TRBJ1-5, with D possibly matching TRBD1 (6 bases). The CDR3 loop spans 15 amino acids. Trimming removed 6 bases at V and 2 bases at J, with 14 bases between. Germline V lookup: CDR1 SGHVS, CDR2 FQNEAQ. CDR3 coding DNA: TGTGCCAGCAGTCCTAGCTCAGGGGGCAATCAGCCCCAGCATTTT. Its translation: CASSPSSGGNQPQHF. The complete variable domain, with remaining parts taken from reference TRBV7-8 and TRBJ1-5, reads GAGVSQSPRYKVAKRGQDVALRCDPISGHVSLFWYQQALGQGPEFLTYFQNEAQLDKSGLPSDRFFAERPEGSVSTLKIQRTQQEDSAVYLCASSPSSGGNQPQHFGDGTRLSIL.